The TCR beta chain under discussion was sequenced for a study of cytomegalovirus exposure and HLA in healthy donors. Broader study findings: A later analysis linked a missense DCLRE1C variant to TCR beta V- and J-gene trimming.

This clone was detected once. Its matching antigen is unknown. The PCR contained 60 Vbeta and 13 Jbeta primers. Produced via immunoSEQ multiplex PCR; TCRdb's table is partial and in-frame only. The table has approximately 150,000 clones, nearly 85% seen once; the top ten hold approximately 3.6%. With V trimmed by 5 bases and J by 6 bases, 8 bases remained unmatched. The CDR3 spans 15 residues. Germline-derived CDR1 and CDR2 are SGHVS and FQNEAQ. Sequencing was performed on PBMCs. The TCR sequence derives from a male donor in good health and CMV-seronegative. The chain carries TRBV7-8 and TRBJ2-2; 8 positions agree with TRBD1. For the CDR3, the DNA is TGTGCCAGCAGCCCGCGACAGGGGTCTGCCGGGGAGCTGTTTTTT. Translation: CASSPRQGSAGELFF.